This TCR beta chain originates from a study of monozygotic twins with inflammatory bowel disease. Regarding the study as a whole: The inverse Simpson measure of TCRbeta diversity was lower in IBD patients than in healthy co-twins.

Whole blood, unsorted for T cells, was the source of total RNA. A word on this clonotype: Antigen: not known.

Template switching was used to attach UMIs, which incorporated a 6-nucleotide sample barcode. TCRdb reprocessed the 5' RACE reads, keeping one entry per CDR3 protein, no DNA. Its table lists approximately 150,000 distinct CDR3 sequences. The CDR3 is 12 residues long. Germline loops: CDR1 SGHRS, CDR2 YFSETQ. Sequenced input: blood. The sequence derives from a human donor with ulcerative colitis or Crohn's disease, or a healthy co-twin of an affected twin (not recorded which). The chain carries TRBV5-1 and TRBJ1-2; the TRBD1 assignment by TCRdb is unverifiable without DNA. The CDR3 sequence: CASSPFRDGYTF.